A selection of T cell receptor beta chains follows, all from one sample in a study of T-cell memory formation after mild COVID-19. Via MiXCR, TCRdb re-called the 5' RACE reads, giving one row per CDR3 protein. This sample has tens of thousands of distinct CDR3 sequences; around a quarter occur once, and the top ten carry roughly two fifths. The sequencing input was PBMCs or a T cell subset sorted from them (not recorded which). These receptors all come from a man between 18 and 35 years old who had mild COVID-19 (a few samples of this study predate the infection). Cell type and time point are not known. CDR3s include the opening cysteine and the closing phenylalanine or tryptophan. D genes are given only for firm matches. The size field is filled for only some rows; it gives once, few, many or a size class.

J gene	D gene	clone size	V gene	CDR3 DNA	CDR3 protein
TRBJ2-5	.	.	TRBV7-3	TGTGCCAGCAGCTGGACCGGGAAAGAAGAGATCCAGTACTTC	CASSWTGKEEIQYF
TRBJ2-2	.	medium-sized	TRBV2	TGTGCCAGCCTATCAATGGGGCAGGGGGGATACACCGGGGAGCTGTTTTTT	CASLSMGQGGYTGELFF
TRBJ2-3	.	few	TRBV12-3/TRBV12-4	TGTGCCAGCAGTTTAACGCAGGGGCCAGATACGCAGTATTTT	CASSLTQGPDTQYF
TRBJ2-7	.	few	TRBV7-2	TGTGCCAGCAGCCCTCCCGCTGTCGAGCAGTACTTC	CASSPPAVEQYF
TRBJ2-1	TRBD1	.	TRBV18	TGTGCCAGCTTCGCAGGGGGCCACCCCCACGAGCAGTTCTTC	CASFAGGHPHEQFF
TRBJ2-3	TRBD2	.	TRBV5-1	TGCGCCAGCGAAACTAGCGGGGGGGCCACAGATACGCAGTATTTT	CASETSGGATDTQYF
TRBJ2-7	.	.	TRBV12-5	TGTGCTAGTGGTTTGGTACGCGTCCGGGACGGGGCGGGTGAGCAGTACTTC	CASGLVRVRDGAGEQYF
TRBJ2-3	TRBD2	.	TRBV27	TGTGCCAGCAGTCCCGGGACTAGCGCGCTAGATACGCAGTATTTT	CASSPGTSALDTQYF
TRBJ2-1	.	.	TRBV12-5	TGTGCTAGTGGGTCTACACGAAATGAGCAGTTCTTC	CASGSTRNEQFF
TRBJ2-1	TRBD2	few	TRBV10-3	TGTGCCATCAGTGAGTCGATAGCGGGGGGGAACAATGAGCAGTTCTTC	CAISESIAGGNNEQFF
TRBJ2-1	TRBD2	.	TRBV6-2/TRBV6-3	TGTGCCAGCAGCGGGGGGGCCGAAAATGAGCAGTTCTTC	CASSGGAENEQFF
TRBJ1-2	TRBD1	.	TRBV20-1	TGCAGTGCTAGAGGGGGACAGTTCAACTATGGCTACACCTTC	CSARGGQFNYGYTF
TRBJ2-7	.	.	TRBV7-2	TGTGCCAGCAGCTTGTCAGGAATATACGAGCAGTACTTC	CASSLSGIYEQYF
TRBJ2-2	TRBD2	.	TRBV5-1	TGCGCCAGCAGGGGACTACCCCCGACCGGGGAGCTGTTTTTT	CASRGLPPTGELFF